The entry below describes one TCR beta chain. Antigen specificity is unknown. The record originates from a study of T cells in narcolepsy. Study-wide results and limits: Autoreactive clonotypes reportedly recurred in blood of same and different patients, not controls.

TCRdb's copy holds only in-frame clones and misses some; the assay was immunoSEQ multiplex PCR. In the table there are 27,000 or so clones, approximately 85% of which are singletons. Source material: CD45RA- memory CD4+ T cells from PBMCs. The TCR comes from a human donor with narcolepsy.

As DNA, the CDR3 is TGTGCCAGCAGCGCCCGACTAGCGGGGGGCCTCGAGACCCAGTACTTC. Translating gives CASSARLAGGLETQYF. This chain uses TRBV4-2 with TRBJ2-5; TRBD2 aligns across 13 bases. This CDR3 is 16 amino acids long. V shed 5 bases, J shed 5 bases, and the junction held 8 bases outside the gene matches. The germline gives CDR1 LGHNA, CDR2 YNFKEQ.